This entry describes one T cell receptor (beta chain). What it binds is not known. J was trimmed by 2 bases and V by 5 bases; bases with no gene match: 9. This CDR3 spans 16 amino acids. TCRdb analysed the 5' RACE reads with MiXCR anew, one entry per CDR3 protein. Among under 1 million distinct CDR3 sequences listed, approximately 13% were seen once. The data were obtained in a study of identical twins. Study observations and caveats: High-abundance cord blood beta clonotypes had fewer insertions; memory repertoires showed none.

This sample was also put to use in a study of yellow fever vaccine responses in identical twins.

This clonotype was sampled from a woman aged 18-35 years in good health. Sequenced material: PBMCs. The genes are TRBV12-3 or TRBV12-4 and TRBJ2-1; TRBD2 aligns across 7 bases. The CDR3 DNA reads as TGTGCCAGCAGTCCACCGACGGGACTACCCTACAATGAGCAGTTCTTC. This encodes CASSPPTGLPYNEQFF.